This T cell receptor beta chain was recovered during a study of T cell changes during pregnancy in multiple sclerosis. Produced via immunoSEQ multiplex PCR; TCRdb's table is partial and in-frame only. The repertoire holds approximately 52,000 clones, with over 80% as singletons. This CDR3 contains 15 residues. Per the germline V gene, CDR1 is MNHNS and CDR2 is SASEGT. The V end was cut by 1 base, the J end by 4 bases, with 13 bases between. This chain uses TRBV6-1 with TRBJ1-2; D not resolved. This sample comprised CD4+ T cells from peripheral blood mononuclear cells, obtained in the third trimester of pregnancy. This TCR was sampled from a female donor with multiple sclerosis, enrolled in a pregnancy study. The CDR3 DNA is TGTGCCAGCAGTGAAGGGCCTGTAGAGGTCTATGGCTACACCTTC. As protein: CASSEGPVEVYGYTF.